This T cell receptor beta chain stems from a study of T cells in Graves' hyperthyroidism and ophthalmopathy (dated by TCRdb to about 2019). About the study as a whole: Peripheral blood was collected at initial diagnosis, before any treatment. The roughly 94 discovery patients were randomly divided into training and test sets at a 7:3 ratio. The paper describes TCR Vbeta CDR3 sequencing of fewer than 150 peripheral blood samples, made up of approximately 40 ophthalmopathy patients, approximately 73 hyperthyroidism patients and 17 progressor patients. Whether ophthalmopathy could be predicted prospectively was tested in an independent validation cohort made up of 18 hyperthyroidism patients plus 17 patients who later progressed to ophthalmopathy. A discovery cohort of fewer than 110 patients, about 43 with Graves' ophthalmopathy and more than 55 with stable Graves' hyperthyroidism, was used to find distinguishing TCR V-J signatures. Once sampling was done, hyperthyroidism patients were given methimazole at a starting dose of 30 mg daily, whereas ophthalmopathy patients were given high-dose intravenous methylprednisolone. The study also compared thyroid tissue and blood T-cell repertoires from five or six Graves' hyperthyroidism patients. Study-wide findings and limitations: Most expanded thyroid clonotypes (frequency above 0.001) were also detected in blood, suggesting blood repertoires may reflect thyroid immune responses. A model built on a 13 V-J signature distinguished ophthalmopathy from stable hyperthyroidism, reaching about 89% sensitivity and 81% to 83% specificity in cross-validation and 80%/75% in testing. Sample size was not statistically predetermined, and investigators were not blinded to group allocation. In validation, progression to ophthalmopathy was predicted by the model with 70% to 71% sensitivity and around 76% specificity, a median of approximately 6.5 months before onset.

As concerns this clonotype: Its antigen has not been determined. No base quality values were provided; no much bigger clone lies one nucleotide off.

Including the terminal cysteine and phenylalanine, the CDR3 comprises 14 residues. The entry retains the CDR3 DNA only, 42 bases that are in frame from base 1. V and J lose 6 bases and 6 bases, and a span of 19 bases separates them. The germline V gene (reference sequence) gives CDR1 as SGHNT and CDR2 as YYREEE. The TCR beta CDR3 regions were amplified from RNA transcripts. The first round of RT-PCR for the TCR CDR3 was performed with the HTBI primer set and the Qiagen OneStep RT-PCR kit. Libraries were constructed in a second round of multiplex PCR, after which size selection and purification were carried out. Sequencing of the libraries was done on an Illumina HiSeq2000 using paired-end 100 bp reads. Per the source publication's procedure: SOAPnuke was used to process the raw data, throwing out any read that contained adapters or uncalled bases, had a mean Phred below 15, or lacked an exact constant-primer or identifier match. High-quality paired reads were merged with COPE v1.2.5, and unique nucleotide sequences were defined as clonotypes. MiTCR v1.1 was used to align clonotypes to the IMGT TRBV, TRBD and TRBJ reference segments. The analysis was restricted to V-J combinations with a frequency above 0.0001, which together covered 98% to 99.2% of the repertoires. A TCS score was defined as the ratio of F50 (clonal expansion) to E x V (chaos), with BLOSUM62-based TCRdist applied between CDR3 peptides within each V-J. Welch's t-statistics and random forest reduced around 550 V-J features to 10 to 15, which were used in a naive Bayes classifier (R e1071). The public sequencing data were trimmed at Q25 with fastp and processed into clonotypes with MiXCR by TCRdb, which kept only in-frame beta chains. Rows merge per CDR3 protein into single entries with the most common DNA and genes. TCRdb, rather than the study authors, made the V and J calls. Here the sample has about 300,000 distinct CDR3 sequences; roughly 13% occur a single time. 7% to 8.5% of the sample belongs to the ten largest clones.

Hyperthyroidism patients were newly diagnosed, had a disease duration of under 2 months, and were aged 18 to 65 years. Any patient with an uncontrolled infection, another autoimmune disease, pregnancy or lactation was excluded. Diagnoses were established on the basis of clinical symptoms, serum thyroxine and TRAb, thyroid ultrasound, and orbital computed tomography. For progressor patients, blood was drawn at the first diagnosis of hyperthyroidism, before any ophthalmopathy symptoms had appeared. Ficoll-Paque density gradient centrifugation was used to isolate PBMCs from approximately 10 ml of fresh peripheral blood. Progressor patients were defined as those initially diagnosed with Graves' hyperthyroidism in whom ophthalmopathy developed during follow-up. Total RNA was extracted with Trizol reagent, and quality was checked on an Agilent 2100 Bioanalyzer.

Material: blood. This sequence originates from a woman in her twenties or thirties with Graves' hyperthyroidism that later progressed to Graves' ophthalmopathy. The V and J genes are TRBV5-4 and TRBJ2-7; possibly the D gene is TRBD2, per 6 matching bases. The DNA sequence is given as TGTGCCAGCACCTTAGGAGGGCCGGGCTCCGAGCAGTACTTC. Translation gives CASTLGGPGSEQYF.